The 6 T cell receptor beta chains in this list originate from one sample, sequenced in a study of cytomegalovirus exposure and HLA in healthy donors (dated by TCRdb to 2016 to 2017). Libraries were prepared through the immunoSEQ multiplex PCR assay. The multiplex PCR relied on a mix of 60 forward primers for TCR Vbeta segments and 13 reverse primers for TCR Jbeta segments. The table was pulled from immuneACCESS by TCRdb, which kept in-frame rearrangements only. Such tables lose some clones; where checked, under half of the loss comes from unresolved V genes, and the rest has no known cause. Recorded for this sample are about 140,000 clones; 80% of them occurred a single time. The ten top clones hold under 3% of the sample. The material sequenced was PBMCs. These receptors all stem from a woman in her twenties or thirties in good health and CMV-seronegative.

This clone was detected only a few times. In DNA, the CDR3 is TGTGCCAGCAGCGGACAGAGGAATCAGCCCCAGCATTTT. It is translated as CASSGQRNQPQHF. The V gene is TRBV6-1, the J gene TRBJ1-5; TRBD1 might be the D (6 bases). V shed 6 bases and J shed 4 bases, with 10 bases lying between them. The CDR3 has 13 amino acids. Germline CDR1 and CDR2: MNHNS and SASEGT.

The V call is TRBV18, the J call TRBJ2-2; 8 nucleotides agree with TRBD1. Germline V gives CDR1 KGHSH, CDR2 LQKENI. The CDR3 runs to 16 residues. After removal of 3 bases from V and 3 bases from J, the junction contained 6 bases not matched to a gene. The CDR3 sequence is CASSPRQGIDTGELFF. The CDR3 nucleotides are TGTGCCAGCTCACCGCGACAGGGGATCGACACCGGGGAGCTGTTTTTT. Looking up the rest from reference TRBV18 and TRBJ2-2 gives the full variable domain: NAGVMQNPRHLVRRRGQEARLRCSPMKGHSHVYWYRQLPEEGLKFMVYLQKENIIDESGMPKERFSAEFPKEGPSILRIQQVVRGDSAAYFCASSPRQGIDTGELFFGEGSRLTVL.

The V and J genes are TRBV29-1 and TRBJ2-5, with 8 bases fitting TRBD2. The J segment lost 3 bases and the V segment lost 1 base, leaving 7 bases of the junction unmatched. Germline V gives CDR1 SQVTM, CDR2 ANQGSEA. The length of the CDR3 is 15 residues. The CDR3 is CSVEVAGGLKETQYF. CDR3 DNA sequence: TGCAGCGTTGAAGTGGCGGGAGGTCTGAAAGAGACCCAGTACTTC.

V gene TRBV10-3 combines with J gene TRBJ1-4, with D perhaps matching TRBD1 (6 bases). Germline CDR1 reads ENHRY; CDR2 reads SYGVKD. CDR3 length: 15 residues. V lost 2 bases and J 8 bases, leaving 15 bases between the germline ends. The chain's CDR3 is CAISEETGFREKLFF. The CDR3 nucleotides are TGTGCCATCAGTGAGGAAACAGGGTTCCGGGAAAAACTGTTTTTT.

The chain couples TRBV11-3 to TRBJ1-4, with unresolved D. Germline CDR1 reads SGHNT; CDR2 reads YENEEA. V lost 4 bases, J lost 3 bases, and 6 bases lay in between. CDR3 length: 13 amino acids. The CDR3 sequence is CASSWSPNEKLFF. In nucleotides, the CDR3 is TGTGCCAGCAGCTGGAGTCCTAATGAAAAACTGTTTTTT.

V usage is TRBV5-1 and J usage is TRBJ2-1; 10 nucleotides align to TRBD1. The CDR3 has 16 residues. V shed 3 bases and J 6 bases; nucleotides not matched to a gene: 9. Germline V gene lookup returns CDR1 SGHRS and CDR2 YFSETQ. CDR3 amino acids: CASSSYRDRGLNEQFF. In nucleotides, the CDR3 is TGCGCCAGCAGCTCCTACCGGGACAGGGGCCTCAATGAGCAGTTCTTC.